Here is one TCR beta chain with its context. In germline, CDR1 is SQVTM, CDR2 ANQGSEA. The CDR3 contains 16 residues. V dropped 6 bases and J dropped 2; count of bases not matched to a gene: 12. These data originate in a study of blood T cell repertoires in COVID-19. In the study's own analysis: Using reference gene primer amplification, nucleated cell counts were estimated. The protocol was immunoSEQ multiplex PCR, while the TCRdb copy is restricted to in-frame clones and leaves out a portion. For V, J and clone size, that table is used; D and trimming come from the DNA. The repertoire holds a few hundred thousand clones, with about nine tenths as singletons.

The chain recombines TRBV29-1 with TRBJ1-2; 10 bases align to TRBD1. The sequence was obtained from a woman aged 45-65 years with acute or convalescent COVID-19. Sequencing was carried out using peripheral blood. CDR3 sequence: CSVRQGAGVSNYGYTF. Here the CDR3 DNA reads TGCAGCGTCCGACAGGGGGCGGGGGTTTCAAACTATGGCTACACCTTC.